The 11 T cell receptor beta chains below all came from one sample that was sequenced in a study of blood T cell repertoires in COVID-19. Measured with immunoSEQ multiplex PCR; TCRdb has only the in-frame clones, and not every one. This table holds 450,000 or so clones, around nine tenths found once. The sample consisted of peripheral blood. The receptor set was obtained from a man younger than 35 with COVID-19, enrolled during active disease.

The V gene is TRBV7-9, the J gene TRBJ2-1; TRBD2 agrees at 10 bases. Germline assignment: CDR1 SEHNR and CDR2 FQNEAQ (reference sequence). The junction had 10 bases not matched to a gene; V was cut back by 3 bases and J by 5 bases. The CDR3 runs to 17 residues. The CDR3 sequence is CASSFSVLAGADNEQFF. CDR3 nucleotide sequence: TGTGCCAGCAGCTTCTCCGTTCTAGCGGGAGCGGACAATGAGCAGTTCTTC.

J is TRBJ1-5 and V is TRBV6-7; 9 nucleotides line up with TRBD1. TRBV6-7 is designated an ORF whose function remains uncertain. This CDR3 region has 17 residues. J gave up 2 bases and V 3 bases, and 8 bases lay outside the gene matches. The CDR3 DNA is TGTGCCAGCAGTTATATACAGGGGGCGGACGGCAATCAGCCCCAGCATTTT. Its protein product is CASSYIQGADGNQPQHF.

V gene TRBV11-3 combines with J gene TRBJ1-5; D might be TRBD1 (6 bases). This CDR3 spans 13 amino acids. CDR1 is SGHNT, CDR2 YENEEA, per germline. V lost 5 bases, J lost 11 bases, and 16 bases lay in between. This chain's CDR3 is CASSTTGEGTQHF. Written as DNA, the CDR3 is TGTGCCAGCAGCACGACAGGTGAAGGGACCCAGCATTTT. Using reference TRBV11-3 and TRBJ1-5 for the parts outside the CDR3, the full variable domain is EAGVVQSPRYKIIEKKQPVAFWCNPISGHNTLYWYLQNLGQGPELLIRYENEEAVDDSQLPKDRFSAERLKGVDSTLKIQPAELGDSAVYLCASSTTGEGTQHFGDGTRLSIL.

This chain links TRBV12-5 with TRBJ1-5; 7 positions match TRBD1. The CDR3 is 18 residues long. Per germline, CDR1 LGHNT and CDR2 FRNRAP. V lost 1 base, J lost 4 bases, and 13 bases stayed unmatched. The CDR3 reads CASGLASRGTARNQPQHF. Written as DNA, the CDR3 is TGTGCTAGTGGTTTGGCCTCGAGAGGGACAGCCCGAAATCAGCCCCAGCATTTT.

This chain connects TRBV29-1 to TRBJ2-3; D gene uncertain. The germline V gene has CDR1 SQVTM and CDR2 ANQGSEA. Trimming shortened V by 7 bases and J by 2 bases, and 10 bases separated the two germline ends. The CDR3 extends over 12 amino acids. Here the CDR3 DNA reads TGCAGCGCACTTTTACCCACAGATACGCAGTATTTT. This codes for CSALLPTDTQYF.

This chain connects TRBV6-1 to TRBJ1-6, with TRBD1 as a possible D gene (6 bases). The CDR3 runs to 16 residues. V shed 6 bases and J shed 5 bases, with 17 bases lying between them. Germline loops: CDR1 MNHNS, CDR2 SASEGT. The CDR3 loop is CASRETGKGDNSPLHF. The CDR3 nucleotides are TGTGCCAGCAGAGAAACAGGGAAGGGGGATAATTCACCCCTCCACTTT.

The V gene is TRBV13, the J gene TRBJ2-2; 15 nucleotides match TRBD2. Looked up from germline, CDR1 is PRHDT and CDR2 is FYEKMQ (reference sequence). This CDR3 is 19 amino acids long. With V trimmed by 6 bases and J by 3 bases, 11 bases remained unmatched. Written as DNA, the CDR3 is TGTGCCAGCAGACAACAGGGGACTAGCGGGAGGTTTCACACCGGGGAGCTGTTTTTT. Protein product: CASRQQGTSGRFHTGELFF.

This clone was found a few times. The CDR3 nucleotides read TGTGCCAGCAGTGAAAGCGGGACCTTCACAGATACGCAGTATTTT. Its translation: CASSESGTFTDTQYF. The chain links TRBV6-1 to TRBJ2-3; 7 positions match TRBD2. J gave up 2 bases and V 2 bases, and 4 bases lay outside the gene matches. The CDR3 is 15 residues long. Germline V lookup: CDR1 MNHNS, CDR2 SASEGT.

This chain uses TRBV6-2 or TRBV6-3 with TRBJ2-7; 7 bases are shared with TRBD1. V gave up 6 bases and J gave up 4 bases; unmatched junction bases: 9. CDR1 and CDR2 (germline): MNHEY, SVGEGT. CDR3 length equals 14 residues. Here the CDR3 reads CASSLDRVNYEQYF. CDR3 in DNA: TGTGCCAGCAGCCTTGACAGGGTTAATTACGAGCAGTACTTC.

For the CDR3, the DNA is TGCGCCAGCAGCCACGACACAGAGACCTACGAGCAGTACTTC. It encodes CASSHDTETYEQYF. V is TRBV4-1 and J is TRBJ2-7; D unresolved. The CDR3 contains 14 residues. V was clipped by 3 bases and J by 2 bases, with 11 bases between them. CDR1 MGHRA and CDR2 YSYEKL come from the germline V gene.

This clone was counted once. The J gene is TRBJ2-7, the V gene TRBV19, with 7 positions matching TRBD2. Germline values: CDR1 LNHDA, CDR2 SQIVND (reference sequence). There are 17 residues in the CDR3. Trimming at V came to 1 base and at J to 3 bases, leaving 12 bases not matched to a gene. CDR3 in amino acids: CASSIVGGGRGDYEQYF. The CDR3 DNA reads TGTGCCAGTAGTATAGTTGGCGGCGGGAGAGGTGACTACGAGCAGTACTTC.